These 30 T cell receptor beta chains came from one sample sequenced in a study of CD8 T cells in ankylosing spondylitis. Study-level points and caveats: What appeared characteristic of ankylosing spondylitis blood was a TCR beta motif of about eight highly homologous variants.

One entry per CDR3 protein results from TCRdb running MiXCR on the 5' RACE reads. Of under 450,000 distinct CDR3 sequences detected, 17% appear once; the ten largest clones hold 1%. These TCRs are of unknown antigen specificity. Input material: blood, either unsorted or a sorted T cell fraction (not recorded which). The origin of the receptors is a male donor with ankylosing spondylitis.

The chain links TRBV6-1 to TRBJ1-5; D call uncertain. V was shortened by 7 bases and J by 0 bases, with 7 bases between the two germline ends. The CDR3 runs to 13 residues. Looked up from germline, CDR1 is MNHNS and CDR2 is SASEGT. The CDR3 DNA sequence: TGTGCCAGCATCGAGTATAGCAATCAGCCCCAGCATTTT. It codes for CASIEYSNQPQHF.

This clonotype turned up a few times. The rearrangement joins TRBV29-1 to TRBJ2-1; the match to TRBD1 covers 8 bases. This CDR3 contains 14 residues. With 4 bases clipped from V and 4 bases from J, the junction kept 6 bases outside the gene matches. Germline V CDR1 and CDR2: SQVTM, ANQGSEA. The DNA of the CDR3 is TGCAGCGTTGTGGGCAGGGGGCGTTACAATGAGCAGTTCTTC. This gives the protein CSVVGRGRYNEQFF.

Written as DNA, the CDR3 is TGTGCCAGCAGCCCCTCTAGGGGTGGAAGCAATCAGCCCCAGCATTTT. Protein sequence: CASSPSRGGSNQPQHF. The chain is built from TRBV12-3 or TRBV12-4 and TRBJ1-5, with D possibly being TRBD1 (5 bases). V lost 6 bases to trimming and J lost 1 base, with 16 bases between them. CDR3 length: 16 residues.

The chain recombines TRBV20-1 with TRBJ2-1, with 12 bases matching TRBD2. The CDR3 covers 18 residues. Germline loops: CDR1 DFQATT, CDR2 SNEGSKA (reference sequence). V lost 0 bases and J lost 6; bases outside the gene matches: 12. CDR3 bases: TGCAGTGCTAGAGACCTGTTCAGGCTAGCGGGGGGGCCCAATGAGCAGTTCTTC. Amino acid sequence: CSARDLFRLAGGPNEQFF.

A few counts support this clonotype. The V and J genes are TRBV24-1 and TRBJ2-2, with TRBD2 matching 12 bases. The V segment lost 4 bases and the J segment 2 bases; nucleotides outside the gene matches: 16. The CDR3 totals 21 residues. CDR1 is KGHDR, CDR2 SFDVKD, per germline. CDR3 region: CATSDIMRTSGTGVNTGELFF. CDR3 nucleotide sequence: TGTGCCACCAGTGACATCATGAGGACTAGCGGGACGGGGGTAAACACCGGGGAGCTGTTTTTT.

The chain uses TRBV28 and TRBJ2-3; TRBD2 matches 7 bases. The CDR3 runs 16 residues. Germline loops: CDR1 MDHEN, CDR2 SYDVKM. V gave up 4 bases and J gave up 4 bases; unmatched junction bases: 11. CDR3 DNA: TGTGCCAGCAGTTCCCTCGGGGAGGGCCCCCCAGATACGCAGTATTTT. Its protein is CASSSLGEGPPDTQYF.

This clonotype has only a few counts. This chain connects TRBV4-3 to TRBJ2-7, with TRBD2 identical over 9 bases. CDR1 and CDR2 from the germline V gene are LGHNA and YSLEER. Trimming at V came to 0 bases and at J to 2 bases, leaving 2 bases not matched to a gene. The CDR3 extends over 15 amino acids. CDR3 sequence reads: CASSQEASGTYEQYF. The CDR3 coding sequence is TGCGCCAGCAGCCAAGAGGCTAGCGGGACCTACGAGCAGTACTTC.

The chain joins TRBV12-3 or TRBV12-4 to TRBJ2-1; 9 bases align to TRBD2. J gave up 1 base and V 3 bases, and 13 bases lay outside the gene matches. The CDR3 consists of 19 residues. CDR3 DNA sequence: TGTGCCAGCAGTTTGGTCGGGGGCTTTAGCGGGAGTTCCTACAATGAGCAGTTCTTC. This sequence encodes CASSLVGGFSGSSYNEQFF.

This clonotype was detected many times. The gene calls are TRBV12-3 or TRBV12-4 and TRBJ2-3; 9 nucleotides align to TRBD2. J was trimmed by 1 base and V by 6 bases; bases with no gene match: 8. This CDR3 is 16 amino acids long. The CDR3 sequence: CASRTSKRGGTDTQYF. As DNA, the CDR3 is TGTGCCAGCAGAACCTCTAAGCGGGGGGGCACAGATACGCAGTATTTT.

This clonotype was seen a few times. The chain couples TRBV12-3 or TRBV12-4 to TRBJ1-1, with D unclear. The V gene lost 1 base and the J gene lost 0 bases, with 9 bases spanning the gap. The CDR3 consists of 15 residues. The CDR3 DNA is TGTGCCAGCAGTTTAGACGGGGAAATGAACACTGAAGCTTTCTTT. Translation gives CASSLDGEMNTEAFF.

The chain couples TRBV20-1 to TRBJ2-1; a possible D gene is TRBD2 (6 bases). There are 13 residues in the CDR3. The V gene lost 3 bases and the J gene lost 3 bases, with 9 bases spanning the gap. CDR1 and CDR2 (germline): DFQATT, SNEGSKA (reference sequence). Here the CDR3 DNA reads TGCAGTGCTAGCGGGGGAAGCTACAATGAGCAGTTCTTC. It encodes CSASGGSYNEQFF.

The gene calls are TRBV27 and TRBJ1-5; 10 bases align to TRBD1. This CDR3 is 15 amino acids long. V gave up 6 bases and J gave up 6 bases; unmatched junction bases: 8. Germline V CDR1 and CDR2: MNHEY, SMNVEV (reference sequence). The CDR3 nucleotides are TGTGCCAGCAGATCCCTCGGGACAGGGGTTCAGCCCCAGCATTTT. This encodes CASRSLGTGVQPQHF.

At least ten counts were recorded for this clonotype. This rearrangement joins TRBV5-1 to TRBJ1-1, with D hard to call. The CDR3 sequence is 14 residues long. The ends were cut back, 0 bases at V and 1 base at J, with 7 bases in the middle. Germline V lookup: CDR1 SGHRS, CDR2 YFSETQ. The CDR3 DNA follows: TGCGCCAGCAGCTTGGGACTGGCGAACACTGAAGCTTTCTTT. Protein sequence: CASSLGLANTEAFF.

The CDR3, as DNA: TGTGCCACCAGTGATTCAGGACCCAGACCTCGGAACACTGAAGCTTTCTTT. The encoded protein is CATSDSGPRPRNTEAFF. The chain has TRBV24-1 and TRBJ1-1; no clear D. Germline V lookup: CDR1 KGHDR, CDR2 SFDVKD. The CDR3 runs to 17 residues. V lost 2 bases, J lost 1 base, and 16 bases lay in between.

The table lists this clonotype with a few counts. The V and J genes are TRBV28 and TRBJ2-7; D unresolved. Germline CDR1 reads MDHEN; CDR2 reads SYDVKM. V lost 7 bases to trimming and J lost 0 bases, with 13 bases between them. CDR3 size: 14 residues. The CDR3 sequence: CASTTAFSSYEQYF. The CDR3 region has the DNA TGTGCCAGCACAACGGCTTTTAGCTCCTACGAGCAGTACTTC.

This clonotype came up many times. Here the CDR3 reads CASSKGAKGTESYEQYF. DNA for the CDR3: TGTGCCAGCAGCAAAGGCGCAAAAGGAACAGAAAGCTACGAGCAGTACTTC. The J gene is TRBJ2-7, the V gene TRBV21-1. TRBV21-1 is listed as a pseudogene. The CDR3 runs 17 residues.

Turning to this clonotype: An end of the junction does not agree with germline; a read error may underlie this. V gene TRBV5-1 combines with J gene TRBJ2-1; D possibly corresponds to TRBD2 (5 bases). The length of the CDR3 is 9 residues. From germline, CDR1 is SGHRS and CDR2 YFSETQ. The CDR3 DNA is TGCGCCAGCAGCTTGGCCTCGGGATTC. Protein product: CASSLASGF.

This clonotype was detected ten times or more. V usage is TRBV12-3 or TRBV12-4 and J usage is TRBJ1-1; perhaps TRBD1 as D (6 bases). Trimming removed 3 bases from V and 4 bases from J, with 12 bases in between. This CDR3 region has 14 residues. CDR3 loop: CASSLSQGGTEAFF. CDR3 nucleotide sequence: TGTGCCAGCAGTTTGTCACAGGGAGGCACTGAAGCTTTCTTT.

This clonotype was seen more than once but under ten times. The gene calls are TRBV5-5 and TRBJ2-1, with 8 bases identical to TRBD1. V gave up 4 bases and J gave up 6 bases; unmatched junction bases: 3. The germline V gene has CDR1 SGHKS and CDR2 YYEKEE (reference sequence). The CDR3 extends over 13 amino acids. The CDR3 is CASSGGTGNEQFF. CDR3 sequence (DNA): TGTGCCAGCAGCGGAGGGACAGGCAATGAGCAGTTCTTC.

The gene calls are TRBV24-1 and TRBJ1-2; D call uncertain. The CDR3 runs to 12 residues. V lost 3 bases to trimming and J lost 7 bases, with 8 bases between them. In germline, CDR1 is KGHDR, CDR2 SFDVKD. Here the CDR3 DNA reads TGTGCCACCAGTGATGAGAGTTTTGGCTACACCTTC. Translation: CATSDESFGYTF.

V is TRBV28 and J is TRBJ2-7; 9 bases are a match to TRBD2. V lost 6 bases to trimming and J lost 6 bases; unmatched junction nucleotides: 12. The CDR3 contains 15 residues. CDR1 and CDR2 (germline): MDHEN, SYDVKM. CDR3 coding DNA: TGTGCCAGCAGGCGTTCCAGCGGGAGGATCGGCGAGCAGTACTTC. Encoded protein: CASRRSSGRIGEQYF.

This clonotype has more than one count but fewer than ten. The chain couples TRBV12-3 or TRBV12-4 to TRBJ2-5; 7 bases agree with TRBD1. Trimming took 5 bases from V and 10 from J; bases not matched to a gene: 13. The CDR3 covers 14 residues. CDR3 coding DNA: TGTGCCAGCAGTCGAGGGACAGCCTCAAAAGACCAGTACTTC. It translates to CASSRGTASKDQYF.

This clonotype was detected only a few times. V and J are TRBV20-1 and TRBJ1-1; possibly TRBD1 for D (6 bases). The germline CDR1 and CDR2 sequences are DFQATT and SNEGSKA (reference sequence). The V gene lost 5 bases and the J gene lost 0 bases, with 13 bases spanning the gap. The CDR3 is made up of 14 amino acids. CDR3 in DNA: TGCAGTGCTCAGGTCGGGGGCCTGAACACTGAAGCTTTCTTT. Its protein is CSAQVGGLNTEAFF.

The J gene is TRBJ1-1, the V gene TRBV7-2; TRBD1 agrees at 8 bases. The V and J ends lost 4 bases and 2 bases, in that order; junction bases with no gene match: 6. The germline gives CDR1 SGHTA, CDR2 FQGNSA. This CDR3 contains 15 residues. The CDR3 spells CASSYQGQVNTEAFF. The DNA of the CDR3 is TGTGCCAGCAGCTACCAGGGACAGGTCAACACTGAAGCTTTCTTT.

This clonotype was picked up many times. The V and J genes are TRBV10-3 and TRBJ2-3, with TRBD1 matching over 7 bases. CDR1 and CDR2 (germline): ENHRY, SYGVKD. V lost 0 bases and J lost 1; bases outside the gene matches: 7. The CDR3 consists of 17 residues. The CDR3 region is CAISESWKGAGTDTQYF. The CDR3 region has the DNA TGTGCCATCAGTGAGTCTTGGAAGGGGGCTGGCACAGATACGCAGTATTTT.

In its sample, this clonotype was seen a few times. The genes are TRBV29-1 and TRBJ2-3; D gene uncertain. Germline V gives CDR1 SQVTM, CDR2 ANQGSEA. Trimming removed 5 bases at V and 2 bases at J, with 14 bases between. The CDR3 has 14 residues. The DNA of the CDR3 is TGCAGCGTTCCCCGGGTGCAGGACACAGATACGCAGTATTTT. Protein sequence: CSVPRVQDTDTQYF.

V usage is TRBV6-5 and J usage is TRBJ2-1, with 9 bases that match TRBD2. The CDR3 is made up of 15 amino acids. Germline V gene sequence: CDR1 MNHEY, CDR2 SVGAGI. V was clipped by 0 bases and J by 3 bases; unmatched bases: 0. The CDR3: CASSYSSGGYNEQFF. CDR3 DNA sequence: TGTGCCAGCAGTTACTCTAGCGGGGGCTACAATGAGCAGTTCTTC.

The gene calls are TRBV5-1 and TRBJ2-1; D ambiguous. This CDR3 has 15 amino acids. The ends were cut back, 0 bases at V and 5 bases at J, with 12 bases in the middle. Looked up from germline, CDR1 is SGHRS and CDR2 is YFSETQ. The CDR3 coding sequence is TGCGCCAGCAGCTTGGTGTCGGGCCCTAACAATGAGCAGTTCTTC. The encoded protein is CASSLVSGPNNEQFF.

The chain carries TRBV3-1 and TRBJ1-5, with D perhaps matching TRBD1 (5 bases). CDR1 is LGHDT, CDR2 YNNKEL, per germline (reference sequence). V was cut by 1 base and J by 6 bases, with 7 bases left in between. This CDR3 spans 13 amino acids. The CDR3 reads CASSQGDGQPQHF. The CDR3 DNA sequence: TGTGCCAGCAGCCAAGGGGACGGTCAGCCCCAGCATTTT.

This clonotype was counted between two and nine times. The chain is built from TRBV27 and TRBJ1-1, with TRBD1 as a possible D gene (5 bases). Germline loops: CDR1 MNHEY, CDR2 SMNVEV (reference sequence). This CDR3 spans 15 amino acids. The V end lost 1 base, the J end lost 1 base, and 10 bases lay between the germline ends. The CDR3 sequence is CASSLLRTRNTEAFF. The CDR3 region has the DNA TGTGCCAGCAGTTTATTACGGACAAGGAACACTGAAGCTTTCTTT.